These T cell receptor beta chains were read from a single sample in a study of T cell repertoires in cytomegalovirus infection. Antigens for these TCRs are unknown. TCRdb reanalysed the reads using MiXCR and keeps one entry per CDR3 protein. The data hold about 570,000 distinct CDR3 sequences, with approximately 40% observed a single time. The sample was cultured PBMCs, taken from culture after CMV antigen stimulation. The source is a human donor in good health (CMV status not recorded). Some clones in this sample may be carry-over from other donors' samples. The CDR3 runs from the conserved cysteine through the conserved F or W. A D gene is named only where the DNA matches it firmly. A row's size may be missing; if present it is once, few, many or a size class.

TRBJ1-3 TRBV12-3/TRBV12-4 . many TGTGCCAGCAGTTTTTCGGTCTCTGGAAACACCATATATTTT CASSFSVSGNTIYF
TRBJ1-6 TRBV5-6 TRBD1 . TGTGCCAGCAGCCCCCGGGACAGGGAAGTGTATAATTCACCCCTCCACTTT CASSPRDREVYNSPLHF
TRBJ2-5 TRBV10-3 . few TGTGCCATCAGTGAGCGTCCCGGGACCCAGTACTTC CAISERPGTQYF
TRBJ2-7 TRBV28 . . TGTGCCAGCAGTCTCAGGGATGCCTACGAGCAGTACTTC CASSLRDAYEQYF
TRBJ2-7 TRBV2 TRBD1 . TGTGCCAGCGCTAAAGACAGGGGGCTGAACGAGCAGTACTTC CASAKDRGLNEQYF
TRBJ2-1 TRBV25-1 . few TGTGCCAGCAGTGATGGGGTAGCCTACAATGAGCAGTTCTTC CASSDGVAYNEQFF
TRBJ2-2 TRBV7-8 . . TGTGCCAGCAGCTTAGGCGCGGGGGCGACCGGGGAGCTGTTTTTT CASSLGAGATGELFF
TRBJ2-3 TRBV7-9 . few TGTGCCAGCAGCTTCGCCCTTGGCACAGATACGCAGTATTTT CASSFALGTDTQYF
TRBJ2-3 TRBV4-3 TRBD2 . TGCGCCAGCAGCCAAGCGCGGGGGGGAGATACGCAGTATTTT CASSQARGGDTQYF
TRBJ1-2 TRBV6-1 . . TGTGCCAGCATACTGGACCTGTCTCTAAACTATGGCTACACCTTC CASILDLSLNYGYTF
TRBJ2-2 TRBV11-3 . few TGTGCCAGCAGCTCAGTAGGGACCGGGGAGCTGTTTTTT CASSSVGTGELFF
TRBJ2-7 TRBV7-2 . . TGTGCCAGCAGCTTCAGTCCAGGGAGGTACGAGCAGTACTTC CASSFSPGRYEQYF
TRBJ2-1 TRBV6-6 . . TGTGCCAGCAGTTACGGGGCCGGAAGGTACAATGAGCAGTTCTTC CASSYGAGRYNEQFF
TRBJ1-1 TRBV25-1 . . TGTGCCAGCAGTGAATCCTGGACAGCTGAAGCTTTCTTT CASSESWTAEAFF
TRBJ2-3 TRBV7-9 TRBD2 . TGTGCCAGCAGCTTACCCGAGGATCTAGCGGGGGGCACAGATACGCAGTATTTT CASSLPEDLAGGTDTQYF
TRBJ1-4 TRBV7-9 . few TGTGCCAGCAGCTTGTCGGCGACGCGTCAGATTAATGAAAAACTGTTTTTT CASSLSATRQINEKLFF
TRBJ2-3 TRBV11-2 TRBD1 few TGTGCCAGCAGCTCAAAATGGGACAGGGGAATCCCTAGCACAGATACGCAGTATTTT CASSSKWDRGIPSTDTQYF
TRBJ1-4 TRBV7-9 . . TGTGCCAGCAGCGGGACCCAGGAGACTAATGAAAAACTGTTTTTT CASSGTQETNEKLFF
TRBJ1-1 TRBV4-3 . few TGCGCCAGCAGCCAAGATTGGGAGGACCCTGAAGCTTTCTTT CASSQDWEDPEAFF
TRBJ1-6 TRBV6-1 . few TGTGCCAGCATCCCGACAGGCCGCGGGGATTCACCCCTCCACTTT CASIPTGRGDSPLHF
TRBJ1-3 TRBV10-3 TRBD1 few TGTGCCATCAGTGAGTCGCTGGGACAGGGGAATGGAAACACCATATATTTT CAISESLGQGNGNTIYF
TRBJ1-3 TRBV7-2 . few TGTGCCAGCAGCTCGGACAGCACATCTGGAAACACCATATATTTT CASSSDSTSGNTIYF
TRBJ2-7 TRBV7-9 . . TGTGCCAGCAGCGGACCGAGGGGTGGGTTAAAGAACGACGAGCAGTACTTC CASSGPRGGLKNDEQYF
TRBJ1-5 TRBV19 . . TGTGCCAGTAGTATCCAGTATAGCAATCAGCCCCAGCATTTT CASSIQYSNQPQHF